This T cell receptor beta chain was sequenced in a study of shared clonotypes between healthy human individuals. Points on this clone: The antigen is not known.

TCRdb's table, derived via immunoSEQ multiplex PCR, lists solely in-frame clones and lacks some. The profile shows about 2 million clones, roughly 94% of them singletons. Study-level findings and limits: It was the non-shared clonotypes that had lower generation probabilities than clonotypes shared by all four donors.

Naive CD8 cells were CD45RO-negative, positively selected for CCR7, excluding terminally differentiated effector memory CD45RA+ cells. Looked up from germline, CDR1 is MDHEN and CDR2 is SYDVKM. This CDR3 is 13 amino acids long. The V gene end was trimmed by 8 bases and the J gene end by 3 bases; junction bases not matched to a gene: 5. Sequenced sample: naive CD8+ T cells sorted from blood. The chain links TRBV28 to TRBJ2-5, with 8 bases lining up with TRBD2. This receptor was identified in a man aged 18-30 years in good health. The CDR3 DNA reads TGTGCCAGCCTCCGGGGGGGCGAAGAGACCCAGTACTTC. It yields the protein CASLRGGEETQYF. Based on the CDR3 plus reference TRBV28 and TRBJ2-5, the full variable domain is DVKVTQSSRYLVKRTGEKVFLECVQDMDHENMFWYRQDPGLGLRLIYFSYDVKMKEKGDIPEGYSVSREKKERFSLILESASTNQTSMYLCASLRGGEETQYFGPGTRLLVL.